The subject of this entry is one TCR beta chain. This CDR3 comprises 19 residues. This sample was included in a study of blood T cell repertoires in COVID-19. Across the whole study: The study drew acute and convalescent COVID-19 samples from the United States, Italy and Spain. The analysed material was cDNA or gDNA that came from T cells, B-cell-depleted T cells, or PBMCs.

Method: immunoSEQ multiplex PCR; TCRdb's copy keeps in-frame clones and lacks some. The sample comprises under 200,000 clones, about 87% of which are singletons, and under 30% rests with the top ten. V and J are TRBV21-1 and TRBJ2-1; the table's D call TRBD2 went unverified against the DNA. TRBV21-1 is a pseudogene segment. What was sequenced was peripheral blood. The sequence came from a man between 60 and 75 years old with acute or convalescent COVID-19. CDR3 nucleotide sequence: TGTGCCAGCAGCAAAGCGAGGCTAGCGGGGGCCAGCTCCTACAATGAGCAGTTCTTC. This codes for CASSKARLAGASSYNEQFF.